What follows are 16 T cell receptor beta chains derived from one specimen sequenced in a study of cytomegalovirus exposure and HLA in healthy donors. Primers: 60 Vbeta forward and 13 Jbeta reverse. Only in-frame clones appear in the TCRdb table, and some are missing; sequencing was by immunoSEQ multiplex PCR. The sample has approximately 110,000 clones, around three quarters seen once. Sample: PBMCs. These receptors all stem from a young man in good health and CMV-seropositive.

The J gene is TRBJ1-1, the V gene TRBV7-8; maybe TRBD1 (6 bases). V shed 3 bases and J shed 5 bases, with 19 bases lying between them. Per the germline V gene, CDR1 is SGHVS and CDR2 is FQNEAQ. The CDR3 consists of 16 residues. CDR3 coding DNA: TGTGCCAGCAGCTTGAGAGCAGGGGCTAGAGAAACTGAAGCTTTCTTT. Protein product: CASSLRAGARETEAFF.

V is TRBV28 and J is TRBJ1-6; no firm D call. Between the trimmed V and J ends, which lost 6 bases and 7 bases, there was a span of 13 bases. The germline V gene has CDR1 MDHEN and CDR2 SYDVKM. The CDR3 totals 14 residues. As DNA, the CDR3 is TGTGCCAGCAGGGGTAGCAGCGGGAATTCACCCCTCCACTTT. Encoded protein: CASRGSSGNSPLHF.

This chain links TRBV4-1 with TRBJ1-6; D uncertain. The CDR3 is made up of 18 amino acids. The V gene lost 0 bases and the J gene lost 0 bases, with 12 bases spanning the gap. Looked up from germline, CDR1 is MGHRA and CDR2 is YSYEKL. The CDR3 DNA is TGCGCCAGCAGCCAAGAGGCCCATGTGGTCTCCTATAATTCACCCCTCCACTTT. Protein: CASSQEAHVVSYNSPLHF.

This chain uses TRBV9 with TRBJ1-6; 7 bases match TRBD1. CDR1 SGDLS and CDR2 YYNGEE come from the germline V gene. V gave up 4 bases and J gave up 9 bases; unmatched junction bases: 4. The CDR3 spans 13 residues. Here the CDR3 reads CASSTEGASPLHF. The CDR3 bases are TGTGCCAGCAGCACAGAGGGGGCTTCACCCCTCCACTTT. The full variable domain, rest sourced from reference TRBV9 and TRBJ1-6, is DSGVTQTPKHLITATGQRVTLRCSPRSGDLSVYWYQQSLDQGLQFLIQYYNGEERAKGNILERFSAQQFPDLHSELNLSSLELGDSALYFCASSTEGASPLHFGNGTRLTVT.

The CDR3 here is CASSGAGGVDEQYF. Here the CDR3 DNA reads TGTGCCAGCAGCGGGGCCGGAGGGGTTGACGAGCAGTACTTC. J is TRBJ2-7 and V is TRBV7-2; perhaps TRBD2 as D (6 bases). Trimming cost V 5 bases and J 5 bases, with 16 bases left between them. This CDR3 is 14 amino acids long. Germline values: CDR1 SGHTA, CDR2 FQGNSA.

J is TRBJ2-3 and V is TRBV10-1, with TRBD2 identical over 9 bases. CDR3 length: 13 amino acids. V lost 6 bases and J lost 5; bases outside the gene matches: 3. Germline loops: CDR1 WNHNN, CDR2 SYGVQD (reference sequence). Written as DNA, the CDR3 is TGCGCCAGCAGCTCTAGCGGGGTAGATACGCAGTATTTT. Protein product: CASSSSGVDTQYF.

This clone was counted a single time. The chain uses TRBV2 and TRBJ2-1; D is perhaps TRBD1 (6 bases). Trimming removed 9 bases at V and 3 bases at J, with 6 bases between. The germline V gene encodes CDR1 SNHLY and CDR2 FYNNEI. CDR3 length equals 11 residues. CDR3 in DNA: TGTGCCAGACAGGGCTACAATGAGCAGTTCTTC. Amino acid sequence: CARQGYNEQFF.

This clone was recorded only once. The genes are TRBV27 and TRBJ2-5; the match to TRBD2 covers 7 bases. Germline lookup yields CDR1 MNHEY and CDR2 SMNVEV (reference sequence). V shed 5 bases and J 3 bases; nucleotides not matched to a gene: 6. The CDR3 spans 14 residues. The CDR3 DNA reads TGTGCCAGCAGTAAAGGGACTACCAAAGAGACCCAGTACTTC. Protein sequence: CASSKGTTKETQYF.

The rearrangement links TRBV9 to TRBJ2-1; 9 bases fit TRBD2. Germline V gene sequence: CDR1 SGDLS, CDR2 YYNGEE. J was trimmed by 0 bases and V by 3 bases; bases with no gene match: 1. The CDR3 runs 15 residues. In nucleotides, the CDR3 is TGTGCCAGCAGCGGACTAGCGGCCTCCTACAATGAGCAGTTCTTC. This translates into CASSGLAASYNEQFF.

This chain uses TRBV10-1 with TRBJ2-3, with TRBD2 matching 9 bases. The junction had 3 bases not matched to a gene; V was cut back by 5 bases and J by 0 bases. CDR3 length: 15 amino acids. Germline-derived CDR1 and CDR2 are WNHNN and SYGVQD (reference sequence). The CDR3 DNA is TGCGCCAGCAGTCAGGGACTAGCCAGCACAGATACGCAGTATTTT. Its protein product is CASSQGLASTDTQYF.

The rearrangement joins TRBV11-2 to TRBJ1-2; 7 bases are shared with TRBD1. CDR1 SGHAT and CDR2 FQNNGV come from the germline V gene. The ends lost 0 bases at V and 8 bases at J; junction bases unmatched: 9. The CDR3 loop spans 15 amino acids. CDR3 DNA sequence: TGTGCCAGCAGCTTAGACCTTACAGGGGTCAAGGGCTACACCTTC. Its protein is CASSLDLTGVKGYTF.

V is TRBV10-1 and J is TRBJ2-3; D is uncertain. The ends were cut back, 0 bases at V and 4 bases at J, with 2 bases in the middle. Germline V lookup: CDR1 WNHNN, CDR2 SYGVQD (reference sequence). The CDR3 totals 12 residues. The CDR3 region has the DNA TGCGCCAGCAGTGAGTCCTCAGATACGCAGTATTTT. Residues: CASSESSDTQYF.

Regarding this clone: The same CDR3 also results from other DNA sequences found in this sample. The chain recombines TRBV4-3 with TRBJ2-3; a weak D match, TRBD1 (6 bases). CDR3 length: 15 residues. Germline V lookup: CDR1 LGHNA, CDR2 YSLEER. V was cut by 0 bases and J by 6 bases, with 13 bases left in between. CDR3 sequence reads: CASSQDRGQWDTQYF. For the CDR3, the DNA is TGCGCCAGCAGCCAAGATCGGGGACAATGGGATACGCAGTATTTT.

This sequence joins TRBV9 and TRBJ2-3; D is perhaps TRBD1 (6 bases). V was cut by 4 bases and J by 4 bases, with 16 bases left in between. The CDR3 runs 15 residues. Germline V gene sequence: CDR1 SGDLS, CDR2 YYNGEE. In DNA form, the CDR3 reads TGTGCCAGCAGCTCAGAGGGGGATCCCGCAGATACGCAGTATTTT. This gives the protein CASSSEGDPADTQYF.

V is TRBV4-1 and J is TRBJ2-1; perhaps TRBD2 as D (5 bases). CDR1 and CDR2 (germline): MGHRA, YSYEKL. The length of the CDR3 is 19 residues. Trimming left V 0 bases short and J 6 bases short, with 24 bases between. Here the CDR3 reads CASSQDMVASIHEGNEQFF. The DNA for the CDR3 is TGCGCCAGCAGCCAAGATATGGTCGCCAGCATACACGAGGGCAATGAGCAGTTCTTC.

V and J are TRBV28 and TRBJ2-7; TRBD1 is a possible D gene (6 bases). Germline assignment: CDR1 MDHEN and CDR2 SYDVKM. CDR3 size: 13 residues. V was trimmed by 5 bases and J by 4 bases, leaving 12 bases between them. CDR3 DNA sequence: TGTGCCAGCAGTCTCGGGACAAAATACGAGCAGTACTTC. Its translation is CASSLGTKYEQYF.